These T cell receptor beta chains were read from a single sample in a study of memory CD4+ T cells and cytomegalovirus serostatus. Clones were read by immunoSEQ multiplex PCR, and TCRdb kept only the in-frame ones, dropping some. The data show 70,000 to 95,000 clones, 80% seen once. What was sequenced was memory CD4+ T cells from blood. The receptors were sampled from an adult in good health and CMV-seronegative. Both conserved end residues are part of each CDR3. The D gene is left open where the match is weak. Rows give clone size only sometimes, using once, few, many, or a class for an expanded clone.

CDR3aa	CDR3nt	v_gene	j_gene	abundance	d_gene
CASSLGGTNEKLFF	TGTGCCAGCAGCTTAGGAGGGACCAATGAAAAACTGTTTTTT	TRBV7-2	TRBJ1-4	NA	NA
CASSLGSGTLYGYTF	TGTGCCAGCAGCTTGGGGTCCGGGACCCTATATGGCTACACCTTC	TRBV7-3	TRBJ1-2	NA	NA
CASSSSGTGEQETQYF	TGTGCCAGCAGCTCATCCGGGACAGGGGAGCAAGAGACCCAGTACTTC	TRBV13	TRBJ2-5	NA	TRBD1
CASSDSGTGRHEQYF	TGTGCCAGCAGTGACTCGGGGACAGGACGCCACGAGCAGTACTTC	TRBV6-4	TRBJ2-7	NA	TRBD1
CASSLAGGAGQPQHF	TGTGCCAGCAGCTTAGCAGGGGGGGCGGGTCAGCCCCAGCATTTT	TRBV7-6	TRBJ1-5	NA	NA
CAISESDRRGYTF	TGTGCCATCAGTGAGTCCGATAGACGGGGCTACACCTTC	TRBV10-3	TRBJ1-2	few	NA
CASSVGQNYGYTF	TGTGCCAGCAGTGTCGGACAGAACTATGGCTACACCTTC	TRBV25-1	TRBJ1-2	once	NA
CASSPPVSLHEQYF	TGTGCCAGCTCACCGCCCGTTTCCCTTCACGAGCAGTACTTC	TRBV18	TRBJ2-7	once	NA
CASSRERGRAYGYTF	TGTGCCAGCAGCCGAGAGAGGGGGCGCGCCTATGGCTACACCTTC	TRBV4-2	TRBJ1-2	NA	TRBD1
CASSLASYGNTIYF	TGTGCCAGCAGCTTAGCATCGTATGGAAACACCATATATTTT	TRBV11-2	TRBJ1-3	NA	NA
CASSLGLGTEAFF	TGTGCCAGCAGTCTAGGGTTGGGCACTGAAGCTTTCTTT	TRBV6-5	TRBJ1-1	NA	NA
CASSPLAGAGNEQFF	TGTGCCAGCAGTCCTCTAGCGGGGGCGGGGAATGAGCAGTTCTTC	TRBV27	TRBJ2-1	NA	TRBD2
CASSGQGAQRNEQFF	TGTGCCAGCAGTGGACAGGGGGCTCAAAGAAATGAGCAGTTCTTC	TRBV2	TRBJ2-1	NA	TRBD1
CASSPQGKPFYEQYF	TGTGCCAGCAGCCCGCAGGGGAAACCGTTCTACGAGCAGTACTTC	TRBV5-4	TRBJ2-7	NA	NA
CASSLGQGAGNTIYF	TGTGCCAGCAGCTTAGGGCAGGGTGCTGGAAACACCATATATTTT	TRBV11-2	TRBJ1-3	NA	NA
CASTKSGESTDTQYF	TGTGCCAGCACCAAAAGCGGGGAGAGCACAGATACGCAGTATTTT	TRBV7-2	TRBJ2-3	NA	TRBD2
CASSLGATAYGYTF	TGTGCCAGCAGCTTAGGGGCGACAGCATATGGCTACACCTTC	TRBV11-2	TRBJ1-2	few	NA
CATSPGQGYEKLFF	TGTGCCACCAGCCCGGGGCAGGGTTACGAAAAACTGTTTTTT	TRBV15	TRBJ1-4	NA	NA
CASSYEDAYEQYF	TGTGCCAGCAGTTACGAGGATGCCTACGAGCAGTACTTC	TRBV6-6	TRBJ2-7	NA	NA
CASSQWGVRPYEQYF	TGCGCCAGCAGTCAATGGGGGGTCAGACCCTACGAGCAGTACTTC	TRBV23-1	TRBJ2-7	NA	NA
CSASGGYEQYF	TGCAGTGCTAGTGGGGGGTACGAGCAGTACTTC	TRBV20-1	TRBJ2-7	NA	NA
CASSGGSINTGELFF	TGTGCCAGCAGCGGGGGCAGTATTAACACCGGGGAGCTGTTTTTT	TRBV9	TRBJ2-2	NA	NA
CAWSRGGSSGYTF	TGTGCCTGGAGCAGAGGGGGATCGAGTGGCTACACCTTC	TRBV30	TRBJ1-2	NA	NA
CASSFWGDTEAFF	TGTGCCAGCAGTTTCTGGGGAGATACTGAAGCTTTCTTT	TRBV27	TRBJ1-1	NA	NA
CTGAAGMGWTQYF	TGTACAGGGGCCGCCGGGATGGGATGGACCCAGTACTTC	TRBV5-8	TRBJ2-5	once	TRBD1
CASSTEPQGWTSGVTDTQYF	TGTGCCAGTAGTACCGAACCACAGGGGTGGACTAGCGGGGTCACAGATACGCAGTATTTT	TRBV19	TRBJ2-3	NA	TRBD2
CASSLSGTDGSYEQYF	TGTGCCAGCAGCCTAAGTGGGACGGACGGATCCTACGAGCAGTACTTC	TRBV7-9	TRBJ2-7	NA	NA
CASSLPGTAVRALHF	TGTGCCAGCAGCTTGCCTGGGACCGCCGTTCGAGCCCTCCACTTT	TRBV5-5	TRBJ1-6	few	NA
CASTAGKRYQETQYF	TGTGCCAGCACCGCGGGTAAGAGGTACCAAGAGACCCAGTACTTC	TRBV28	TRBJ2-5	NA	NA
CASSLYGARGETQYF	TGTGCCAGCAGCTTGTATGGGGCGAGGGGAGAGACCCAGTACTTC	TRBV5-8	TRBJ2-5	NA	NA
CAIGGRAQIDTQYF	TGTGCCATCGGGGGCAGGGCGCAGATAGATACGCAGTATTTT	TRBV10-3	TRBJ2-3	NA	NA
CAITRDRAEKLFF	TGTGCCATCACTAGGGACAGGGCCGAAAAACTGTTTTTT	TRBV10-3	TRBJ1-4	NA	TRBD1
CASTRNGGRTGELFF	TGTGCCAGCACCCGCAACGGGGGACGGACCGGGGAGCTGTTTTTT	TRBV5-6	TRBJ2-2	NA	NA
CASRGDRGNTEAFF	TGTGCCAGCAGGGGAGACAGGGGGAACACTGAAGCTTTCTTT	TRBV2	TRBJ1-1	NA	TRBD1
CAWSVPRTGLDTEAFF	TGTGCCTGGAGTGTACCCCGGACCGGGTTGGACACTGAAGCTTTCTTT	TRBV30	TRBJ1-1	NA	NA
CASSHQTGNTGELFF	TGTGCCAGCAGCCATCAGACAGGGAACACCGGGGAGCTGTTTTTT	TRBV5-4	TRBJ2-2	NA	NA
CASSEQGQGPYEQFF	TGTGCCAGCAGTGAACAGGGACAGGGTCCCTATGAGCAGTTCTTC	TRBV2	TRBJ2-1	NA	TRBD1
CASSLHSGQEVEQYF	TGTGCCAGCTCACTTCACTCGGGACAGGAGGTCGAGCAGTACTTC	TRBV18	TRBJ2-7	NA	TRBD1
CASSPKHLPEQYF	TGTGCCAGCAGCCCGAAACATCTCCCCGAGCAGTACTTC	TRBV5-8	TRBJ2-7	few	NA
CASSTQIAGSHEQYF	TGTGCCAGCAGCACCCAAATAGCGGGTTCCCACGAGCAGTACTTC	TRBV9	TRBJ2-7	NA	TRBD2
CASSLRVPGRGDSPLHF	TGTGCCAGCAGCTTAAGAGTCCCCGGGAGGGGAGATTCACCCCTCCACTTT	TRBV7-2	TRBJ1-6	NA	NA
CASSTEWLAGVTQYF	TGTGCCAGCAGCACCGAGTGGCTAGCGGGGGTTACGCAGTATTTT	TRBV9	TRBJ2-3	NA	TRBD2
CASSLQRGGIDTQYF	TGTGCCAGCAGTTTACAGCGGGGGGGGATAGATACGCAGTATTTT	TRBV28	TRBJ2-3	NA	TRBD2
CASSNPDSELYEQYF	TGCGCCAGCAGTAACCCGGACAGCGAACTCTACGAGCAGTACTTC	TRBV10-1	TRBJ2-7	NA	NA
CASSLGSGQIVETQYF	TGCGCCAGCAGCTTGGGCTCGGGACAGATCGTGGAGACCCAGTACTTC	TRBV5-1	TRBJ2-5	NA	TRBD1
CASSPQTSGTYEQYF	TGTGCCAGCAGCCCTCAAACTAGCGGCACCTACGAGCAGTACTTC	TRBV4-2	TRBJ2-7	NA	TRBD2
CASSLGYLGSTGELFF	TGTGCCAGCAGCTTAGGGTACTTGGGAAGCACCGGGGAGCTGTTTTTT	TRBV7-9	TRBJ2-2	once	NA
CASSLGGVTQARGTQYF	TGTGCCAGCAGCTTAGGGGGCGTGACCCAGGCGAGGGGGACCCAGTACTTC	TRBV7-2	TRBJ2-5	NA	NA